The entry that follows covers one T cell receptor beta chain sequence. Produced via immunoSEQ multiplex PCR; TCRdb's table is partial and in-frame only. The data show approximately 13,000 clones, around 76% seen once. With 6 bases clipped from V and 8 bases from J, the junction kept 3 bases outside the gene matches. Germline V gene data show CDR1 as MNHNS and CDR2 as SASEGT. The CDR3 sequence is 13 residues long. The data are from a study of T cells after somatic rescue of genetic block. Source material: peripheral blood mononuclear cells (PBMCs). This TCR derives from a boy aged 10-17 years. This chain links TRBV6-1 with TRBJ1-4, with TRBD1 matching over 10 bases. The CDR3 nucleotides are TGTGCCAGCAGGGACAGGGGGGCCGAAAAACTGTTTTTT. Residues: CASRDRGAEKLFF.